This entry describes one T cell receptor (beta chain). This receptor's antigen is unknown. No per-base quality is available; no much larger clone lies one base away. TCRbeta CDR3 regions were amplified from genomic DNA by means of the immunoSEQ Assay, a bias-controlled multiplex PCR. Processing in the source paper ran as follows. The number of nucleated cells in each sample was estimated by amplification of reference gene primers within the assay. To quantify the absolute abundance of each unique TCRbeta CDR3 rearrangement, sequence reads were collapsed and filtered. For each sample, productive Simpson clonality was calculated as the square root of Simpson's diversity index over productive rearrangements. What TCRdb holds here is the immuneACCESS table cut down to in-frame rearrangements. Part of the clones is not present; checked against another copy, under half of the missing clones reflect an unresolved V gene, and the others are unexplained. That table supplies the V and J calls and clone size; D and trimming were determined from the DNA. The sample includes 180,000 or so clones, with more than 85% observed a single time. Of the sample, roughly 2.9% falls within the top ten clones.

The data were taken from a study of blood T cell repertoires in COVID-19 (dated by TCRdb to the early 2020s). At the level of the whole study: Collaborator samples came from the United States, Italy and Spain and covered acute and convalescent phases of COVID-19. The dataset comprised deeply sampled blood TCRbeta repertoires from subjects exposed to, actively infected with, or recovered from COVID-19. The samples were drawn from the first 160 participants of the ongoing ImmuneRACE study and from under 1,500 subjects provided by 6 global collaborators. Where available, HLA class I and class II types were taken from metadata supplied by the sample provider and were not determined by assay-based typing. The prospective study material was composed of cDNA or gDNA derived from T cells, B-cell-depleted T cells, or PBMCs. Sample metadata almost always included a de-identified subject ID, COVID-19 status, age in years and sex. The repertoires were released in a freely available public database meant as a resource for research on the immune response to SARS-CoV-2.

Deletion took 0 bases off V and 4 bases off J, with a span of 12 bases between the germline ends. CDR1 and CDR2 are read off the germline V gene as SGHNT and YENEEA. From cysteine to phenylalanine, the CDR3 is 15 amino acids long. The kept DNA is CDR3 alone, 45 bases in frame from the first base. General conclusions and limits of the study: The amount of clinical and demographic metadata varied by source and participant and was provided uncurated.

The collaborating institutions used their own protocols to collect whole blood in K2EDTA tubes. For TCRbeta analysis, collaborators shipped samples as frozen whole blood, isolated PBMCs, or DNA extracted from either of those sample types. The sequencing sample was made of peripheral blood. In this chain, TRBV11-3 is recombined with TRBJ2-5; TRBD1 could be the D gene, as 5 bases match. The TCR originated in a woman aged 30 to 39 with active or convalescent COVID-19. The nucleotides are TGTGCCAGCAGCTTAGAAGGGGTTGGGCCAGAGACCCAGTACTTC. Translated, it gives CASSLEGVGPETQYF. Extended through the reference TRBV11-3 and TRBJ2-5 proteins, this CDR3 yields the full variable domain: EAGVVQSPRYKIIEKKQPVAFWCNPISGHNTLYWYLQNLGQGPELLIRYENEEAVDDSQLPKDRFSAERLKGVDSTLKIQPAELGDSAVYLCASSLEGVGPETQYFGPGTRLLVL.